This TCR beta chain was captured in a study of T cells after yellow fever vaccination. Overall study findings and caveats: Abundant clonotypes from the bulk population could have been carried over as contaminants into FACS-sorted repertoires. Re-detected after boosting: most primary clones, around 96% of CD4 and 88% of CD8.

Germline loops: CDR1 MGHRA, CDR2 YSYEKL. This CDR3 has 14 amino acids. Deletions cut 0 bases from V and 4 bases from J, with 7 bases between. UMIs and a universal primer site were added when TCR cDNA was made by 5'RACE template switching. Each CDR3 protein is one row after TCRdb ran MiXCR on the 5' RACE reads. The sample includes fewer than 650,000 distinct CDR3 sequences, about a fifth seen only once; the top ten take around 17%. This clonotype was counted a few times. The antigen remains undetermined. This receptor was obtained from a man aged 18-30 years who received the YFV17D yellow fever vaccine. Material: PBMCs, obtained 21 days after the first yellow fever vaccination. The V and J genes are TRBV4-1 and TRBJ1-5; D unclear. CDR3 amino acids: CASSQDGLNQPQHF. The CDR3 bases are TGCGCCAGCAGCCAAGACGGACTAAATCAGCCCCAGCATTTT.